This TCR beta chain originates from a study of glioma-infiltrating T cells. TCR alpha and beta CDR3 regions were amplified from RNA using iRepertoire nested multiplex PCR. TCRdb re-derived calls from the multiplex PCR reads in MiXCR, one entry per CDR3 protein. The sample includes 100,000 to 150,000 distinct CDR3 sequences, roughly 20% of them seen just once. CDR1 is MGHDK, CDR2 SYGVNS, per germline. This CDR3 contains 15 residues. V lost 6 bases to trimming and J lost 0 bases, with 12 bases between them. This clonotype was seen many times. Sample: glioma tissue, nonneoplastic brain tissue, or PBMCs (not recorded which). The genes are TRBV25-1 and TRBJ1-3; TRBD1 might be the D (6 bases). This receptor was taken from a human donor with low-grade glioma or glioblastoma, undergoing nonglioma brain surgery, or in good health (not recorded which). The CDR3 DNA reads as TGTGCCAGCAGCAAGCTGACAGGCTCTGGAAACACCATATATTTT. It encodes CASSKLTGSGNTIYF.